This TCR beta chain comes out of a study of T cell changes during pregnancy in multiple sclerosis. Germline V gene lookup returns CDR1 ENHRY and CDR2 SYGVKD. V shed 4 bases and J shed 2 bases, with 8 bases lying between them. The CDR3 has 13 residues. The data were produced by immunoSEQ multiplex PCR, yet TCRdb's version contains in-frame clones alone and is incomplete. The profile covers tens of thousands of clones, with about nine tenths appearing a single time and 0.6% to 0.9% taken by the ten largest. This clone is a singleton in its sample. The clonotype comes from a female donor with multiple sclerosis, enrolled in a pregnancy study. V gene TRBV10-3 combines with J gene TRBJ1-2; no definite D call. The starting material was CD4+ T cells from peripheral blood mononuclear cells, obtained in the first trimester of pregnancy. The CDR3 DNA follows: TGTGCCATCAGTGGAGGCCCGAACTATGGCTACACCTTC. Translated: CAISGGPNYGYTF.